This TCR beta chain was documented in a study of OX40 agonist ivuxolimab in advanced cancers. About the study: There were three patients with partial responses, one having hepatocellular carcinoma and two cutaneous melanoma. General study results and limits: Clonal expansion in partial responders at 0.1-3.0 mg/kg ranked among the lowest.

Generated by immunoSEQ multiplex PCR, the TCRdb table keeps only in-frame clones and is missing some. The table shows roughly 70,000 clones, with around 90% occurring only once. Germline CDR1 reads SGHRS; CDR2 reads YFSETQ. There are 13 residues in the CDR3. V was cut by 1 base and J by 0 bases, with 4 bases left in between. This clone was picked up a small number of times. What it binds is unknown. The genes are TRBV5-1 and TRBJ1-1; D uncertain. The clonotype was recovered from an adult with an advanced solid tumor such as melanoma, head and neck, liver or kidney cancer. The sequencing used CD4+ or CD8+ T cells sorted from blood, collected in a trial of the OX40 agonist ivuxolimab. CDR3 sequence (DNA): TGCGCCAGCAGCTTGTTGTTGAACACTGAAGCTTTCTTT. It specifies CASSLLLNTEAFF. Based on the CDR3 plus reference TRBV5-1 and TRBJ1-1, the full variable domain is KAGVTQTPRYLIKTRGQQVTLSCSPISGHRSVSWYQQTPGQGLQFLFEYFSETQRNKGNFPGRFSGRQFSNSRSEMNVSTLELGDSALYLCASSLLLNTEAFFGQGTRLTVV.